A selection of T cell receptor beta chains follows, all from one sample in a study of blood T cell repertoires in COVID-19. Using immunoSEQ multiplex PCR, the repertoire was profiled, and TCRdb retains in-frame clones only, with some absent. The sample has tens of thousands of clones, 75% to 90% seen once. Sequenced: peripheral blood. Receptors originate from a man older than 75 with COVID-19, enrolled during active disease. The CDR3 runs from the conserved cysteine through the conserved F or W. A D gene is named only where the DNA matches it firmly. A row's size may be missing; if present it is once, few, many or a size class.

j_call v_call clone_size d_call cdr3_nt cdr3_aa
TRBJ1-2 TRBV7-8 - TRBD1 TGTGCCAGCAGCCGGGACAGGGTGCGTGGCTACACCTTC CASSRDRVRGYTF
TRBJ1-5 TRBV18 - - TGTGCCAGCTCACTCGTCCCTGTTGGCAATCAGCCCCAGCATTTT CASSLVPVGNQPQHF
TRBJ2-2 TRBV27 - - TGTGCCAGCAGTTTATTAATACGACAGGCGACGAACACCGGGGAGCTGTTTTTT CASSLLIRQATNTGELFF
TRBJ1-2 TRBV9 - - TGTGCCAGCAGCGTAGGAGTCAACTATGGCTACACCTTC CASSVGVNYGYTF
TRBJ2-7 TRBV29-1 - TRBD1 TGCAGCGTTTCAGGGGGACAGGGGAGTTACGAGCAGTACTTC CSVSGGQGSYEQYF
TRBJ2-1 TRBV9 - - TGTGCCAGCAGCGACTCTCCCTACAATGAGCAGTTCTTC CASSDSPYNEQFF
TRBJ1-1 TRBV6-5 - TRBD1 TGTGCCAGTCGGGGACAGGGAGTGAACACTGAAGCTTTCTTT CASRGQGVNTEAFF
TRBJ2-7 TRBV6-5 - - TGTGCCAGCAGGGTTTCAGGGGCGCTCAGCTACGAGCAGTACTTC CASRVSGALSYEQYF
TRBJ2-1 TRBV2 - - TGTGCCAGCAGTCCTTACAATGAGCAGTTCTTC CASSPYNEQFF
TRBJ1-2 TRBV29-1 - TRBD1 TGCAGCGTGGCCCGGGACAGAAACAACTATGGCTACACCTTC CSVARDRNNYGYTF
TRBJ1-1 TRBV29-1 - TRBD1 TGCAGCGGGGGGAGACAGGGGAACACTGAAGCTTTCTTT CSGGRQGNTEAFF
TRBJ1-1 TRBV3-1/TRBV3-2 - TRBD1 TGTGCCAGCAGCCTACAGGGGGGGTCTGAAGCTTTCTTT CASSLQGGSEAFF
TRBJ2-5 TRBV7-3 - TRBD1 TGTGCCAGCAGCCCTCTGGGACAGAATCAAGAGACCCAGTACTTC CASSPLGQNQETQYF
TRBJ1-3 TRBV5-1 - TRBD1 TGCGCCAGCAGCCTTGGGACAGGTACTGTCTCTGGAAACACCATATATTTT CASSLGTGTVSGNTIYF
TRBJ2-5 TRBV2 - TRBD1 TGTGCCAGCTCCGGGACAGGGGGCCGCGAGACCCAGTACTTC CASSGTGGRETQYF
TRBJ2-3 TRBV2 - TRBD2 TGTGCCAGCAGCCCCGCTCAGCGGGGTGGCACAGATACGCAGTATTTT CASSPAQRGGTDTQYF
TRBJ2-2 TRBV6-2/TRBV6-3 few - TGTGCCAGCAGTTACTCCCCAGGGGTAGGCACCGGGGAGCTGTTTTTT CASSYSPGVGTGELFF
TRBJ1-4 TRBV7-2 - TRBD1 TGTGCCAGCAGCTCACAGGGGGCAACTAATGAAAAACTGTTTTTT CASSSQGATNEKLFF
TRBJ1-4 TRBV2 - - TGTGCCAGCAGTTTCCAGGCGCGAGAAAAACTGTTTTTT CASSFQAREKLFF
TRBJ1-2 TRBV6-2/TRBV6-3 once TRBD1 TGTGCCAGCAGTTACTCGACTACAGGGGTCTATGGCTACACCTTC CASSYSTTGVYGYTF
TRBJ1-1 TRBV9 - TRBD1 TGTGCCAGCAGCGTAGGGGACAGGATGAACACTGAAGCTTTCTTT CASSVGDRMNTEAFF
TRBJ2-2 TRBV5-1 - - TGCGCCAGCAGCTCAGGGAACACCGGGGAGCTGTTTTTT CASSSGNTGELFF
TRBJ1-4 TRBV7-2 - - TGTGCCAGCAGCTTTCGCGGCGGAGGGGAAAAACTGTTTTTT CASSFRGGGEKLFF
TRBJ2-1 TRBV7-2 - TRBD1 TGTGCCAGCAGCGTACAGGGGATCTACAATGAGCAGTTCTTC CASSVQGIYNEQFF
TRBJ1-2 TRBV19 - TRBD1 TGTGCCAGTAGTACCCTGGGACAGGGGGACGCCTATGGCTACACCTTC CASSTLGQGDAYGYTF
TRBJ2-4 TRBV4-1 - TRBD1 TGCGCCAGCAGCCTTGACAGGGCGAACATTCAGTACTTC CASSLDRANIQYF
TRBJ1-4 TRBV10-3 - TRBD1 TGTGCCATCAGCCGGACAGGGGGCAGGACTAATGAAAAACTGTTTTTT CAISRTGGRTNEKLFF
TRBJ2-2 TRBV11-3 few - TGTGCCAGCAGAAAGGGGCCCGGGGAGCTGTTTTTT CASRKGPGELFF